A single sample gave rise to the 16 T cell receptor beta chains below, sequenced in a study of T cell changes during pregnancy in multiple sclerosis. Profiling relied on immunoSEQ multiplex PCR, and the TCRdb table lists in-frame clones only, not all of them. The table shows around 16,000 clones, with about 83% occurring only once. The source was CD8+ T cells from peripheral blood mononuclear cells, collected after pregnancy. The receptors originated from a female donor in good health, enrolled as a control in a pregnancy study.

This clone was counted a single time. This chain uses TRBV9 with TRBJ2-1, with 8 nucleotides matching TRBD2. The junction had 12 bases not matched to a gene; V was cut back by 4 bases and J by 6 bases. The CDR3 is 16 amino acids. Germline V lookup: CDR1 SGDLS, CDR2 YYNGEE. The CDR3, as DNA: TGTGCCAGCAGCCCCCGGATAGCGGGGTACTCCAATGAGCAGTTCTTC. This translates into CASSPRIAGYSNEQFF. Filled out from reference TRBV9 and TRBJ2-1, the complete variable domain reads DSGVTQTPKHLITATGQRVTLRCSPRSGDLSVYWYQQSLDQGLQFLIQYYNGEERAKGNILERFSAQQFPDLHSELNLSSLELGDSALYFCASSPRIAGYSNEQFFGPGTRLTVL.

This clone came up once. The rearrangement joins TRBV7-3 to TRBJ1-4, with D possibly being TRBD1 (6 bases). V gave up 5 bases and J gave up 4 bases, with 11 bases separating them. The germline CDR1 and CDR2 sequences are SGHTA and FQGTGA. The CDR3 is 14 residues long. CDR3 protein: CASSPTGSNEKLFF. The CDR3 DNA sequence: TGTGCCAGCAGCCCTACAGGGAGTAATGAAAAACTGTTTTTT.

V gene TRBV5-5 combines with J gene TRBJ2-7; 7 bases align to TRBD1. The ends lost 4 bases at V and 2 bases at J; junction bases unmatched: 9. Germline CDR1 reads SGHKS; CDR2 reads YYEKEE (reference sequence). CDR3 length: 15 residues. The DNA for the CDR3 is TGTGCCAGCAGCGAGGGACAGAGGTCCCCCTACGAGCAGTACTTC. This gives the protein CASSEGQRSPYEQYF.

The chain joins TRBV7-8 to TRBJ2-5, with 9 bases aligning to TRBD1. The CDR3 consists of 14 residues. The trim removed 5 bases at V and 5 bases at J, leaving 6 bases unmatched. Germline CDR1 and CDR2: SGHVS and FQNEAQ. The CDR3 DNA reads as TGTGCCAGCAGCCGGGACAGGGCTGACGAGACCCAGTACTTC. Translated: CASSRDRADETQYF.

This rearrangement joins TRBV19 to TRBJ1-1, with D perhaps matching TRBD1 (5 bases). The CDR3 consists of 15 residues. V was pared by 6 bases and J by 10 bases, with 24 bases between. Germline loops: CDR1 LNHDA, CDR2 SQIVND (reference sequence). CDR3 sequence: CASSILQGGTIVAFF. CDR3 DNA sequence: TGTGCCAGTAGCATACTGCAGGGCGGGACGATCGTAGCTTTCTTT.

The genes are TRBV4-1 and TRBJ1-5, with D possibly matching TRBD1 (5 bases). CDR1 MGHRA and CDR2 YSYEKL come from the germline V gene. The germline V and J ends were trimmed by 0 bases and 9 bases, with 12 bases remaining between them. This CDR3 region has 14 residues. The CDR3 region has the DNA TGCGCCAGCAGCCAAGATCCCGAGGACACGCCCCAGCATTTT. It specifies CASSQDPEDTPQHF.

The chain couples TRBV6-6 to TRBJ1-5, with D possibly matching TRBD1 (5 bases). Per the germline V gene, CDR1 is MNHNY and CDR2 is SVGAGI (reference sequence). The V end was cut by 5 bases, the J end by 5 bases, with 16 bases between. The CDR3 runs to 15 residues. The CDR3 coding sequence is TGTGCCAGCAGTACAGGCGTGAGGCCGCATCAGCCCCAGCATTTT. Residues: CASSTGVRPHQPQHF.

V is TRBV27 and J is TRBJ2-7; D gene ambiguous. Trimming left V 3 bases short and J 0 bases short, with 12 bases between. The CDR3 runs to 15 residues. CDR1 MNHEY and CDR2 SMNVEV come from the germline V gene (reference sequence). The CDR3 sequence is CASSFDRRHSYEQYF. For the CDR3, the DNA is TGTGCCAGCAGTTTCGACCGCAGGCACTCCTACGAGCAGTACTTC.

Remarks on this clone: One junction end disagrees with the germline gene, perhaps due to a read error. The rearrangement uses TRBV7-9 and TRBJ1-5; D gene ambiguous. The germline V gene encodes CDR1 SEHNR and CDR2 FQNEAQ (reference sequence). The CDR3 extends over 13 amino acids. The CDR3 DNA reads as TGTGCCAGCAGCCCGTCGGGTGCTCAGACCCAGCATTTT. Translated: CASSPSGAQTQHF.

The chain employs TRBV28 and TRBJ2-1; 9 bases are shared with TRBD2. V dropped 6 bases and J dropped 5; count of bases not matched to a gene: 14. Germline V gene data show CDR1 as MDHEN and CDR2 as SYDVKM. CDR3 length: 17 residues. CDR3 loop: CASRLGSGSDFDNEQFF. In DNA, the CDR3 is TGTGCCAGCAGATTAGGTAGCGGGAGCGACTTCGACAATGAGCAGTTCTTC.

This sequence joins TRBV27 and TRBJ1-2; D not certain. Germline CDR1 reads MNHEY; CDR2 reads SMNVEV (reference sequence). Trimming removed 2 bases at V and 4 bases at J, with 5 bases between. The CDR3 extends over 12 amino acids. CDR3 residues: CASSLRGYGYTF. The CDR3 DNA follows: TGTGCCAGCAGTTTACGGGGCTATGGCTACACCTTC.

The chain joins TRBV4-2 to TRBJ1-5; 12 bases agree with TRBD1. This CDR3 has 17 residues. Germline-derived CDR1 and CDR2 are LGHNA and YNFKEQ. The V segment lost 4 bases and the J segment 6 bases; nucleotides outside the gene matches: 10. The CDR3 sequence is CASSLKTGTGGGQPQHF. CDR3 nucleotide sequence: TGTGCCAGCAGCCTAAAAACCGGGACAGGGGGCGGTCAGCCCCAGCATTTT.

The chain links TRBV6-1 to TRBJ2-5; 9 nucleotides agree with TRBD2. In germline, CDR1 is MNHNS, CDR2 SASEGT. V lost 8 bases to trimming and J lost 4 bases; unmatched junction nucleotides: 8. The CDR3 sequence is 14 residues long. The CDR3 loop reads CASWAGGRAETQYF. DNA of the CDR3: TGTGCCAGCTGGGCGGGGGGGAGGGCAGAGACCCAGTACTTC.

Details on this clone: At the DNA level, this CDR3 is encoded by other sequences in the same sample as well. The V call is TRBV4-2, the J call TRBJ1-4; 7 bases are shared with TRBD1. Trimming at V came to 4 bases and at J to 2 bases, leaving 10 bases not matched to a gene. The CDR3 is 17 residues long. CDR1 and CDR2 (germline): LGHNA, YNFKEQ. The CDR3 sequence: CASSPREGASTNEKLFF. In nucleotides, the CDR3 is TGTGCCAGCAGCCCTCGGGAGGGGGCGAGCACTAATGAAAAACTGTTTTTT.

The chain has TRBV14 and TRBJ2-3, with 7 bases identical to TRBD1. The V segment lost 0 bases and the J segment 0 bases; nucleotides outside the gene matches: 12. The CDR3 is 19 residues long. Germline V gene lookup returns CDR1 SGHDN and CDR2 FVKESK. The CDR3 bases are TGTGCCAGCAGCCAAGATGGGACAGTATATTATCCTAGCACAGATACGCAGTATTTT. Amino acids: CASSQDGTVYYPSTDTQYF.

This sequence joins TRBV7-6 and TRBJ2-7; perhaps TRBD1 as D (7 bases). CDR1 and CDR2 (germline): SGHVS, FNYEAQ. Trimming shortened V by 2 bases and J by 3 bases, and 8 bases separated the two germline ends. The CDR3 has 13 amino acids. This CDR3 reads CASSLQGGYEQYF. CDR3 DNA: TGTGCCAGCAGCTTACAGGGGGGCTACGAGCAGTACTTC.